This T cell receptor beta chain was found in a study of shared T cell receptors in the human thymus. Per germline, CDR1 SGHRS and CDR2 YFSETQ. Unmatched junction bases numbered 7, after V lost 4 bases and J lost 2 bases. The CDR3 totals 15 residues. TCRdb's table, derived via immunoSEQ multiplex PCR, lists solely in-frame clones and lacks some. The data show 650,000 to 950,000 clones, with 80% to 90% seen just once and roughly 0.01% held by the top ten. These data were likewise used in another study, on human thymus T cells. That report adds: The sample donors, healthy Finnish infants, were having corrective surgery for congenital heart defects. From resections taken during corrective heart surgery, the thymus tissue was obtained. Thymic and blood repertoires seemed to favor certain V and J genes. The related literature has documented a marked overlap of thymic repertoires among unrelated individuals.

The sample consisted of thymocytes. The sequence was collected from a girl less than two years old with a congenital heart defect. V is TRBV5-1 and J is TRBJ1-2; TRBD1 agrees at 8 bases. Here the CDR3 DNA reads TGCGCCAGCAGCAGAAGGACAGGGACAAACTATGGCTACACCTTC. Translation gives CASSRRTGTNYGYTF.